This T cell receptor beta chain emerged from a study of immune characterization of retroperitoneal liposarcoma. TCRdb re-derived calls from the PCR reads in MiXCR, one entry per CDR3 protein. The profile shows 6,000 to 7,000 distinct CDR3 sequences, over 25% of them singletons. This clonotype has ten or more counts. Losses at the gene ends were 8 bases for V and 4 bases for J; bases not matched to a gene: 11. Germline V gene sequence: CDR1 SQVTM, CDR2 ANQGSEA. The CDR3 covers 14 residues. Sequencing was done on a sample of blood. This sequence joins TRBV29-1 and TRBJ2-1; 7 bases agree with TRBD1. This clonotype originated in a male donor with retroperitoneal liposarcoma. CDR3 sequence reads: CSLSRDSRYNEQFF. In nucleotides, the CDR3 is TGCAGCTTAAGCCGGGACAGCCGATACAATGAGCAGTTCTTC.